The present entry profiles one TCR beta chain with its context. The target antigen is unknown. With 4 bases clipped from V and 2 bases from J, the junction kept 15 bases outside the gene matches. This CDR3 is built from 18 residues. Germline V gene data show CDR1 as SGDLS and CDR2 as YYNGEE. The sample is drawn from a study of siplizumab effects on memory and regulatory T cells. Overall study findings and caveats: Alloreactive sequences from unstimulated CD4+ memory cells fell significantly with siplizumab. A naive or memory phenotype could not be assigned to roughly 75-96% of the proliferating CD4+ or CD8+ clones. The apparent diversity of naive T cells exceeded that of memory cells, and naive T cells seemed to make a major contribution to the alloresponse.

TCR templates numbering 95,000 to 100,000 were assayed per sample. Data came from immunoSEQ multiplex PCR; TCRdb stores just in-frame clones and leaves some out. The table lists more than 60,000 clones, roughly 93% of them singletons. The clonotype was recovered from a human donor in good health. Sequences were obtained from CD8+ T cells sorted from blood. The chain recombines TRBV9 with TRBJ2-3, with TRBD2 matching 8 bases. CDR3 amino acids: CASSPRGEPTLLTDTQYF. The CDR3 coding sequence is TGTGCCAGCAGCCCGCGGGGGGAGCCTACCCTCCTCACAGATACGCAGTATTTT.